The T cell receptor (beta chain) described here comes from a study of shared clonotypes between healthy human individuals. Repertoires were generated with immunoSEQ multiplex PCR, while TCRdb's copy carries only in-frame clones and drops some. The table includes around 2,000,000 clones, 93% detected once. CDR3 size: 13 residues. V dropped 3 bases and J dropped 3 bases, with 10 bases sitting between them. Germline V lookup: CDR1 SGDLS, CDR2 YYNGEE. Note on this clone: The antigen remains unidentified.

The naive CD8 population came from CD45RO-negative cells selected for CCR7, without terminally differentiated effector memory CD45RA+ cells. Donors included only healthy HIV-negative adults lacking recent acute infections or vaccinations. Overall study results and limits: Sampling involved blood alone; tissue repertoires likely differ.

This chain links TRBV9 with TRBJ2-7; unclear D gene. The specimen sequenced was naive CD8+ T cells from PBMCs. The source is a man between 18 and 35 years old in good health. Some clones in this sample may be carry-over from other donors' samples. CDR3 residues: CASSAAVGYEQYF. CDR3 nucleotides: TGTGCCAGCAGCGCCGCGGTTGGCTACGAGCAGTACTTC.